This entry describes one T cell receptor beta chain. No antigen is known for it. No much larger clonotype is one base removed from it; base qualities were not supplied. The record originates from a study of blood T cell repertoires in COVID-19 (dated by TCRdb to between 2020 and 2021). With respect to the entire study: The collaborator samples originated in the United States, Italy and Spain and spanned the acute and convalescent phases of COVID-19. The prospective study material was composed of cDNA or gDNA derived from T cells, B-cell-depleted T cells, or PBMCs. The dataset comprised deeply sampled blood TCRbeta repertoires from subjects exposed to, actively infected with, or recovered from COVID-19. The repertoires were made available in a free public database intended to serve as a resource for research on the immune response to SARS-CoV-2. The samples were drawn from the first 160 participants of the ongoing ImmuneRACE study and from 1,254 subjects provided by 6 global collaborators. The sample metadata nearly always contained a de-identified subject ID, COVID-19 status, age in years and sex. Where HLA class I and class II types were available, the types were taken from metadata supplied by the sample provider, not from assay-based typing. The research as a whole found: The amount of clinical and demographic metadata varied by source and participant and was provided uncurated.

TCRbeta CDR3 regions were amplified from genomic DNA using the immunoSEQ Assay, a bias-controlled multiplex PCR. The paper's data handling went like this. Within the assay, amplification of reference gene primers was used to estimate how many nucleated cells each sample contained. To quantify the absolute abundance of each unique TCRbeta CDR3 rearrangement, sequence reads were collapsed and filtered. For each sample, productive Simpson clonality was calculated by taking the square root of Simpson's diversity index across productive rearrangements. In TCRdb, the immuneACCESS table is reduced to in-frame sequences with V and J assigned. These tables do not hold every clone; where another copy was compared, an unresolved V gene accounts for under half, and the others remain unexplained. V, J and clone size reflect that table, while D and trimming were determined from the DNA. The sample has just over 95,000 clones on record, around 80% of them singletons. The ten top clones hold 18% of the sample.

Collaborating institutions collected whole blood in K2EDTA tubes following their own protocols. For TCRbeta analysis, collaborators shipped samples in one of three forms: frozen whole blood, isolated PBMCs, or DNA extracted from either of those sample types. In the germline V gene, CDR1 corresponds to MNHEY and CDR2 to SVGAGI. The germline V and J ends show losses of 6 bases and 4 bases respectively, and no gene match explains 5 bases of the junction. From the cysteine through the phenylalanine, the CDR3 covers 14 amino acids. The entry retains the CDR3 DNA only, 42 bases that are in frame from base 1.

This clonotype was obtained from a man at least 80 years old with acute or convalescent COVID-19. Recombination joined TRBV6-5 with TRBJ2-2, and TRBD1 matches 7 of the central bases. Material: peripheral blood. The DNA is TGTGCCAGCAGGATAGGGACAGCCACCGGGGAGCTGTTTTTT. This sequence encodes CASRIGTATGELFF.